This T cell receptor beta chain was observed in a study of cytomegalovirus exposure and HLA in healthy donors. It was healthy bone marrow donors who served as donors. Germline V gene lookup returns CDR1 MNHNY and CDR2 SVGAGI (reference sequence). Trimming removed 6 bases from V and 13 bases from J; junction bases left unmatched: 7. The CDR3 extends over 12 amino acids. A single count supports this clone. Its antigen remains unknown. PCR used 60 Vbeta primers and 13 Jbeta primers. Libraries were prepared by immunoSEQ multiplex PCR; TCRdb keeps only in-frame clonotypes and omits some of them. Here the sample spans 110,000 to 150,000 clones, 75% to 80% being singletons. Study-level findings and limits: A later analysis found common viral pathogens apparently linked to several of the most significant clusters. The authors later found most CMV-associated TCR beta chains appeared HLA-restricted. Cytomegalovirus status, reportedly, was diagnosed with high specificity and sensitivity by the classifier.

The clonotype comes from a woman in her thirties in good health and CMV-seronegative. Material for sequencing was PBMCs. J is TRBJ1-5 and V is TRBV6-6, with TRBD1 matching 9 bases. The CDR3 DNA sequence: TGTGCCAGCAGCCTCCCGGGACAGGGTCAGCATTTT. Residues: CASSLPGQGQHF.